A selection of T cell receptor beta chains follows, all from one sample in a study. In TCRdb, the 5' RACE reads were re-called with MiXCR into one record per CDR3 protein. The sample consists of approximately 60,000 distinct CDR3 sequences, less than 25% of them appearing once. The sample consisted of memory CD4+ T cells sorted from a lymph node. The receptors originated from a female donor with breast cancer. Each CDR3 is given with its conserved first and last residue. A D gene is named only where the DNA matches it firmly. Clone size is not always given. Where it is, it says once, few, many or a class for expanded clones.

cdr3_length: 13
clone_size: few
v_call: TRBV20-1
d_call: .
j_call: TRBJ2-1
cdr3_nt: TGCAGTGCAAAATCAAGCTCCTACAATGAGCAGTTCTTC
cdr3_aa: CSAKSSSYNEQFF

cdr3_length: 19
clone_size: .
v_call: TRBV7-8
d_call: .
j_call: TRBJ1-3
cdr3_nt: TGTGCCAGCAGCTACCGGACACCCAGGGCTCCAAGCTCAGGAAACACCATATATTTT
cdr3_aa: CASSYRTPRAPSSGNTIYF

cdr3_length: 13
clone_size: many
v_call: TRBV29-1
d_call: .
j_call: TRBJ1-1
cdr3_nt: TGCAGCGTAATGCGGGAGTTGAACACTGAAGCTTTCTTT
cdr3_aa: CSVMRELNTEAFF

cdr3_length: 14
clone_size: many
v_call: TRBV29-1
d_call: TRBD2
j_call: TRBJ2-5
cdr3_nt: TGCAGCTCCCGACTAGCGGCCGAGGGGGAGACCCAGTACTTC
cdr3_aa: CSSRLAAEGETQYF

cdr3_length: 13
clone_size: many
v_call: TRBV7-3
d_call: .
j_call: TRBJ2-5
cdr3_nt: TGTGCCAGCAGCTCCTCGTACCAAGAGACCCAGTACTTC
cdr3_aa: CASSSSYQETQYF

cdr3_length: 14
clone_size: many
v_call: TRBV4-1
d_call: TRBD1
j_call: TRBJ2-2
cdr3_nt: TGCGCCAGCAGTGACAGGGGAAACACCGGGGAGCTGTTTTTT
cdr3_aa: CASSDRGNTGELFF

cdr3_length: 14
clone_size: few
v_call: TRBV29-1
d_call: .
j_call: TRBJ1-1
cdr3_nt: TGCAGCGTTAAGCCCGAGGGGGGCGGGCGGCCGGCTTTCTTT
cdr3_aa: CSVKPEGGGRPAFF

cdr3_length: 16
clone_size: .
v_call: TRBV4-2
d_call: .
j_call: TRBJ1-2
cdr3_nt: TGTGCCAGCAGCCAAGATTCCACAGGGATTGTGGGTGGCGACACCTTC
cdr3_aa: CASSQDSTGIVGGDTF

cdr3_length: 14
clone_size: .
v_call: TRBV5-1
d_call: .
j_call: TRBJ2-3
cdr3_nt: TGCGCCAGCAGCAGACTTGGAGCCACAGATACGCAGTATTTT
cdr3_aa: CASSRLGATDTQYF

cdr3_length: 15
clone_size: many
v_call: TRBV5-1
d_call: TRBD1
j_call: TRBJ2-5
cdr3_nt: TGCGCCAGCAGCTTTGCTCCGGGACAGCAAGAGACCCAGTACTTC
cdr3_aa: CASSFAPGQQETQYF

cdr3_length: 15
clone_size: few
v_call: TRBV5-1
d_call: .
j_call: TRBJ2-1
cdr3_nt: TGCGCCAGCAGCTTGTACGGGAGTTCCTACAATGAGCAGTTCTTC
cdr3_aa: CASSLYGSSYNEQFF

cdr3_length: 15
clone_size: few
v_call: TRBV10-3
d_call: TRBD2
j_call: TRBJ2-1
cdr3_nt: TGTGCCATCACCCCCGGGGGGGTCTCCTACAATGAGCAGTTCTTC
cdr3_aa: CAITPGGVSYNEQFF

cdr3_length: 14
clone_size: few
v_call: TRBV7-9
d_call: .
j_call: TRBJ2-1
cdr3_nt: TGTGCCAGCAGCTACCCGAGCGGGTTTATGGAGCAGTTCTTC
cdr3_aa: CASSYPSGFMEQFF

cdr3_length: 14
clone_size: .
v_call: TRBV7-2
d_call: .
j_call: TRBJ2-5
cdr3_nt: TGTGCCAGCAGCTTAGTGCTGAGCCAAGAGACCCAGTACTTC
cdr3_aa: CASSLVLSQETQYF

cdr3_length: 14
clone_size: few
v_call: TRBV20-1
d_call: TRBD1
j_call: TRBJ1-2
cdr3_nt: TGCAGTGCTCCCCTAGGAACAGGGGGCTATGGCTACACCTTC
cdr3_aa: CSAPLGTGGYGYTF

cdr3_length: 16
clone_size: many
v_call: TRBV3-1
d_call: .
j_call: TRBJ2-2
cdr3_nt: TGTGCCAGCAGCCTCCCGCAGGGTTCGAACACCGGGGAGCTGTTTTTT
cdr3_aa: CASSLPQGSNTGELFF